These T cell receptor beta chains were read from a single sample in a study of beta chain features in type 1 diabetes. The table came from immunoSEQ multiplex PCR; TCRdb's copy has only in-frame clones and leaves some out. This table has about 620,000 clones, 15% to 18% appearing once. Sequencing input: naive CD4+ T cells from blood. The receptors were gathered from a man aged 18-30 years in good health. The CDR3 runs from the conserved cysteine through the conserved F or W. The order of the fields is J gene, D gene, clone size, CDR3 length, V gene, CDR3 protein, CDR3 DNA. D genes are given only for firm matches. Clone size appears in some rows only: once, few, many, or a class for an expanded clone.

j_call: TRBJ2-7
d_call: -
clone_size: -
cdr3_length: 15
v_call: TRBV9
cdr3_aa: CASSVGIQSTYEQYF
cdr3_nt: TGTGCCAGCAGCGTAGGGATCCAAAGCACCTACGAGCAGTACTTC

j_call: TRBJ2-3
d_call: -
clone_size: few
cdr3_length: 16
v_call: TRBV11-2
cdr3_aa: CASSPSVSTSTDTQYF
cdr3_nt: TGTGCCAGCTCACCCTCGGTCTCCACTAGCACAGATACGCAGTATTTT

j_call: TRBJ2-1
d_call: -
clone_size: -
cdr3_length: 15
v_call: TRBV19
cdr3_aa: CASSPRPRRGNEQFF
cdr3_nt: TGTGCCAGTAGTCCGCGACCCCGAAGAGGCAATGAGCAGTTCTTC

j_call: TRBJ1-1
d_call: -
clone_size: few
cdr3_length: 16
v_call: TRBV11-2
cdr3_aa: CASSSRPRDTSLEAFF
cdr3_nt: TGTGCCAGCAGCTCGCGTCCCCGGGACACAAGTCTTGAAGCTTTCTTT

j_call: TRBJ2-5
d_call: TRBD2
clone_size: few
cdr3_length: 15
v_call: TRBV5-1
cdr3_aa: CASTLTGTGRAAQYF
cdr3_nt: TGCGCCAGCACCCTAACCGGGACTGGGAGGGCGGCCCAGTACTTC

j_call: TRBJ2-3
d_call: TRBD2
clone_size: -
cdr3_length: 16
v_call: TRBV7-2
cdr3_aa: CASSLSSLAASFAQYF
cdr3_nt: TGTGCCAGCAGCTTATCGTCGCTAGCGGCATCCTTCGCGCAGTATTTT

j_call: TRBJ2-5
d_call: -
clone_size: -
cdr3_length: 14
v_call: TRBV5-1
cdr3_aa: CASSLADIQETQYF
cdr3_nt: TGCGCCAGCAGCTTGGCGGACATCCAAGAGACCCAGTACTTC

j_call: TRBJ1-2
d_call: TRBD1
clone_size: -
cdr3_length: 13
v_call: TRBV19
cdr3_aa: CASSSTGRSGYTF
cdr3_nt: TGTGCCAGTAGTTCGACAGGGCGCTCCGGCTACACCTTC

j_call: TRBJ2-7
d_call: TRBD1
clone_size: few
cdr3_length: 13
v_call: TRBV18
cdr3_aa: CASVDRVFNEQYF
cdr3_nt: TGTGCCAGCGTAGACAGGGTGTTCAACGAGCAGTACTTC

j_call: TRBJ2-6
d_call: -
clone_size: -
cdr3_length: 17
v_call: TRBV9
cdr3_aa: CASSVEAPSSGANVLTF
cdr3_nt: TGTGCCAGCAGCGTAGAGGCCCCATCCTCTGGGGCCAACGTCCTGACTTTC

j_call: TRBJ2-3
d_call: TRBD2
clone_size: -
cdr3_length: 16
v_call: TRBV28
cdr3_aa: CASRLAGTASTDTQYF
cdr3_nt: TGTGCCAGCAGACTAGCGGGGACTGCTAGCACAGATACGCAGTATTTT

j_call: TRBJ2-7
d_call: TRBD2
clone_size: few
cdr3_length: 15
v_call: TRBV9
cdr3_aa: CASSVGASGVYEQYF
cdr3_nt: TGTGCCAGCAGCGTTGGGGCTAGCGGGGTCTACGAGCAGTACTTC

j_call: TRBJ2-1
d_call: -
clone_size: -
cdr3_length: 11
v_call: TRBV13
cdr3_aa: CASSLAGALVF
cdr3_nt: TGTGCCAGCAGCTTAGCGGGGGCTCTGGTCTTC

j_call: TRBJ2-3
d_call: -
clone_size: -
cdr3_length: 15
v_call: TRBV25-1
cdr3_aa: CASSESKVWTDTQYF
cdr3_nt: TGTGCCAGCAGTGAATCGAAGGTTTGGACAGATACGCAGTATTTT

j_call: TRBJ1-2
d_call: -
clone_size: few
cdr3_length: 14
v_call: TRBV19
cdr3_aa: CASSIGRFDYGYTF
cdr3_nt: TGTGCCAGTAGTATTGGAAGGTTCGACTATGGCTACACCTTC

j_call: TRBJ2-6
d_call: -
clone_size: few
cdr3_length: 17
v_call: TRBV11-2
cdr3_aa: CASSFLSPASGANVLTF
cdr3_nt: TGTGCCAGCAGCTTCTTATCCCCCGCTTCTGGGGCCAACGTCCTGACTTTC

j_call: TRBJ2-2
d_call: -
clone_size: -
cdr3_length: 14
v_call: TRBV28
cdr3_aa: CASTSPGRTGELFF
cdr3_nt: TGTGCCAGCACCTCTCCGGGAAGAACCGGGGAGCTGTTTTTT

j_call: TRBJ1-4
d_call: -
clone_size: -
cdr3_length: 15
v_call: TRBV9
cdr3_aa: CASSVDPGANEKLFF
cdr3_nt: TGTGCCAGCAGCGTAGATCCGGGGGCTAATGAAAAACTGTTTTTT

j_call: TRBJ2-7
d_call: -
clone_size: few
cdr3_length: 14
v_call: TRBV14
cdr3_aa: CASSQVPGPLEQYF
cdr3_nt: TGTGCCAGCAGCCAAGTCCCAGGGCCCCTCGAGCAGTACTTC

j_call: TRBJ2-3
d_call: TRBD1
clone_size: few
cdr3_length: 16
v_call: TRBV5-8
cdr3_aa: CASSSSGTGVTDTQYF
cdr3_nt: TGTGCCAGCAGCTCCTCCGGGACAGGGGTTACAGATACGCAGTATTTT

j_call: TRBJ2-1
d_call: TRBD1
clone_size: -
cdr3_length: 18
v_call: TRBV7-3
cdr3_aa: CASSPRTGGGPSYNEQFF
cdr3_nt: TGTGCCAGCAGCCCGCGGACAGGGGGAGGGCCCTCCTACAATGAGCAGTTCTTC

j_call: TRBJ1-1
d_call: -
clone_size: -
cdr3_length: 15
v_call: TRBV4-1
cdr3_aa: CASVPTWTENTEAFF
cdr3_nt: TGCGCCAGTGTTCCAACCTGGACAGAGAACACTGAAGCTTTCTTT

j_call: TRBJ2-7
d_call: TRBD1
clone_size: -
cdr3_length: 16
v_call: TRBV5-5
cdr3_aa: CASSPQGGTGTYEQYF
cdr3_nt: TGTGCCAGCAGCCCCCAGGGCGGGACAGGCACCTACGAGCAGTACTTC

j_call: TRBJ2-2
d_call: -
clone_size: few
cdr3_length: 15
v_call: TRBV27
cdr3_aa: CATRGRGGGTGELFF
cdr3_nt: TGTGCCACAAGGGGGAGGGGAGGTGGCACCGGGGAGCTGTTTTTT

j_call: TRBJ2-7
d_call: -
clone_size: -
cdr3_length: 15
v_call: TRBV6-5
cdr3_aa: CASSYSPGYTYEQYF
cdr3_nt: TGTGCCAGCAGTTACTCTCCGGGATATACCTACGAGCAGTACTTC

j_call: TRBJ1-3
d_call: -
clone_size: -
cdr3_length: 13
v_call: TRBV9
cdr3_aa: CASSVTFGNTIYF
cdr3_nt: TGTGCCAGCAGCGTTACATTTGGAAACACCATATATTTT

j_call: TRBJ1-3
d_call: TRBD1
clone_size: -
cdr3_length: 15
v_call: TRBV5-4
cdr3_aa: CASSSQGKAGNTIYF
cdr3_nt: TGTGCCAGCAGCTCACAGGGGAAGGCTGGAAACACCATATATTTT

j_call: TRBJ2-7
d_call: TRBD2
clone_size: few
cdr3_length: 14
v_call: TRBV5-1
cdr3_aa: CASRILAGLYEQYF
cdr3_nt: TGCGCTAGTAGAATACTAGCGGGACTCTACGAGCAGTACTTC

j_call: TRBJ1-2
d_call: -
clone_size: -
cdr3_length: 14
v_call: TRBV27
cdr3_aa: CASSEATSAPLATF
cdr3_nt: TGTGCCAGCAGTGAGGCGACGTCGGCACCCCTGGCCACCTTC

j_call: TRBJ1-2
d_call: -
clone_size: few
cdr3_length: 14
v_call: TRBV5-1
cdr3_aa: CASSPDGDNYGYTF
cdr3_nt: TGCGCCAGCAGCCCGGACGGAGATAACTATGGCTACACCTTC

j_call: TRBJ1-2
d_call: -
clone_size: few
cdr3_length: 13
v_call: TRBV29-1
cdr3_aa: CSDGMGVGYGYTF
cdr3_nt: TGCAGCGACGGAATGGGGGTGGGATATGGCTACACCTTC

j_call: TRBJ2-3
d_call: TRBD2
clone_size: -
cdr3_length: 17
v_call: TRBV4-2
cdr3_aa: CASSQELAGSPTDTQYF
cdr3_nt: TGTGCCAGCAGCCAAGAACTAGCGGGGTCCCCCACAGATACGCAGTATTTT

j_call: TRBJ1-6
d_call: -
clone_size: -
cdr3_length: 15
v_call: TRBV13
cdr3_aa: CASSLRTSGGSPLHF
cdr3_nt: TGTGCCAGCAGCTTGAGGACGTCTGGTGGGTCACCCCTCCACTTT